Following are 10 T cell receptor beta chains from one sample sequenced in a study of shared clonotypes between healthy human individuals. The repertoire was sequenced with immunoSEQ multiplex PCR; TCRdb's copy has only in-frame clones and lacks some. The sample contains under 1,900,000 clones, approximately 98.5% of which appear only once. Sequenced input: naive CD4+ T cells sorted from blood. Subset denoted: CD45RA+ positively selected. These receptors were obtained from a man between 25 and 39 years old in good health.

This chain joins TRBV28 and TRBJ2-2; D not certain. The CDR3 length is 13 residues. With 6 bases removed from V and 7 bases from J, the gap between germline ends came to 12 bases. The germline gives CDR1 MDHEN, CDR2 SYDVKM. Here the CDR3 reads CASRPQLNGELFF. The DNA for the CDR3 is TGTGCCAGCAGACCCCAACTAAACGGGGAGCTGTTTTTT.

The CDR3 is CSVVGSPYNEQFF. The CDR3 DNA follows: TGCAGCGTTGTGGGGTCTCCCTACAATGAGCAGTTCTTC. The rearrangement links TRBV29-1 to TRBJ2-1; D remains unclear. The CDR3 contains 13 residues. In germline, CDR1 is SQVTM, CDR2 ANQGSEA. The V end was cut by 4 bases, the J end by 2 bases, with 9 bases between.

The genes are TRBV20-1 and TRBJ1-5; no definite D call. The CDR3 length is 10 residues. Between the trimmed V and J ends, which lost 5 bases and 11 bases, there was a span of 10 bases. The V gene's germline CDR1 is DFQATT and CDR2 SNEGSKA (reference sequence). CDR3: CSAYTGTQHF. The DNA for the CDR3 is TGCAGTGCTTATACCGGGACCCAGCATTTT.

The rearrangement uses TRBV30 and TRBJ2-7; D gene unclear. Trimming took off 0 bases at V and 1 base at J, with 16 bases between the two ends. Per the germline V gene, CDR1 is GTSNPN and CDR2 is SVGIG (reference sequence). The CDR3 runs 16 residues. For the CDR3, the DNA is TGTGCCTGGAGTGTCCCTACACCTGCCAGATCCTACGAGCAGTACTTC. This encodes CAWSVPTPARSYEQYF. The whole variable domain, remainder taken from reference TRBV30 and TRBJ2-7, is SQTIHQWPATLVQPVGSPLSLECTVEGTSNPNLYWYRQAAGRGLQLLFYSVGIGQISSEVPQNLSASRPQDRQFILSSKKLLLSDSGFYLCAWSVPTPARSYEQYFGPGTRLTVT.

This chain uses TRBV7-8 with TRBJ2-5; perhaps TRBD2 as D (5 bases). Trimming left V 2 bases short and J 2 bases short, with 12 bases between. CDR3 length: 15 amino acids. Germline lookup yields CDR1 SGHVS and CDR2 FQNEAQ. In nucleotides, the CDR3 is TGTGCCAGCAGCTTACTTACGGAGCGGCAAGAGACCCAGTACTTC. Amino acid sequence: CASSLLTERQETQYF.

This rearrangement joins TRBV9 to TRBJ2-5; TRBD1 matches 8 bases. Germline assignment: CDR1 SGDLS and CDR2 YYNGEE. With 2 bases clipped from V and 5 bases from J, the junction kept 14 bases outside the gene matches. The CDR3 covers 17 residues. This CDR3 reads CASSVRGQGRFLETQYF. CDR3 sequence (DNA): TGTGCCAGCAGCGTTCGAGGACAGGGTCGATTCCTGGAGACCCAGTACTTC.

The CDR3 coding sequence is TGTGCCAGCAAGGGGATAGCCAAAAACATTCAGTACTTC. Amino acids: CASKGIAKNIQYF. This chain connects TRBV6-1 to TRBJ2-4; the D gene is possibly TRBD1 (5 bases). Germline V CDR1 and CDR2: MNHNS, SASEGT. Trimming shortened V by 7 bases and J by 0 bases, and 7 bases separated the two germline ends. The CDR3 covers 13 residues.

The J gene is TRBJ2-1, the V gene TRBV5-1; the D gene is possibly TRBD2 (5 bases). V lost 1 base, J lost 6 bases, and 11 bases lay in between. Looked up from germline, CDR1 is SGHRS and CDR2 is YFSETQ. This CDR3 has 14 residues. The CDR3 DNA sequence: TGCGCCAGCAGCTTGACGGGGTTGGTCAATGAGCAGTTCTTC. The encoded protein is CASSLTGLVNEQFF. Complete variable domain (other parts from reference TRBV5-1 and TRBJ2-1): KAGVTQTPRYLIKTRGQQVTLSCSPISGHRSVSWYQQTPGQGLQFLFEYFSETQRNKGNFPGRFSGRQFSNSRSEMNVSTLELGDSALYLCASSLTGLVNEQFFGPGTRLTVL.

This chain joins TRBV14 and TRBJ2-2, with 7 bases lining up with TRBD1. The V segment lost 3 bases and the J segment 5 bases; nucleotides outside the gene matches: 15. The CDR3 has 18 residues. Germline assignment: CDR1 SGHDN and CDR2 FVKESK. The CDR3 coding sequence is TGTGCCAGCAGCCACGAGACAGGGAGAGGATTGGGGACCGGGGAGCTGTTTTTT. The encoded protein is CASSHETGRGLGTGELFF.

The genes are TRBV28 and TRBJ2-7; D gene ambiguous. The V gene's germline CDR1 is MDHEN and CDR2 SYDVKM. CDR3 length: 15 residues. V shed 6 bases and J shed 0 bases, with 15 bases lying between them. The CDR3 DNA reads TGTGCCAGCAGCTCTCTTACAGTCATCTCCTACGAGCAGTACTTC. Its protein is CASSSLTVISYEQYF.